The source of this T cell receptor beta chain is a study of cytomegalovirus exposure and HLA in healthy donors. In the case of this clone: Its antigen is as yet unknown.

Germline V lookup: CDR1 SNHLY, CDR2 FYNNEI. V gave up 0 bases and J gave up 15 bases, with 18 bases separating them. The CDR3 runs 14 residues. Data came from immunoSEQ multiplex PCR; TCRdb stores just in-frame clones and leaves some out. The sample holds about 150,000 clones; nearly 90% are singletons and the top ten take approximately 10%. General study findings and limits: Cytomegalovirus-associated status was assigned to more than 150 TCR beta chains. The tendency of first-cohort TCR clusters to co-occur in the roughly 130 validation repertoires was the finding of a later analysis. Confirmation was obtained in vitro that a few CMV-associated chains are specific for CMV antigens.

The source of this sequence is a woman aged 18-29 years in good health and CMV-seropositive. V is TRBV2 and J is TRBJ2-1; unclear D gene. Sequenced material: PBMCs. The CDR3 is CASSEATAAPKPFF. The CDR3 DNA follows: TGTGCCAGCAGTGAAGCGACTGCGGCCCCAAAGCCGTTCTTC.